This T cell receptor (beta chain) is from a study of cytomegalovirus exposure and HLA in healthy donors. Study-level information: An earlier analysis identified 100 million to 130 million unique TCR beta sequences in 150 million to 200 million T cells. Regarding the study as a whole: Among the most significant clusters, several appeared linked to common viral pathogens in a later analysis. Across all donors, roughly uniform sequencing depth was an assumption of the presence/absence analyses. Fewer N-insertions than the roughly 600-donor mean were reportedly shown by an Asian-associated ancestry cluster in a later analysis.

This clone is a singleton in its sample. Its antigen is unidentified. The study ran its PCR with 60 Vbeta and 13 Jbeta primers. Repertoires were generated with immunoSEQ multiplex PCR, while TCRdb's copy carries only in-frame clones and drops some. The sample shows about 50,000 clones, 75% to 80% of them seen only once. The J segment lost 8 bases and the V segment lost 1 base, leaving 7 bases of the junction unmatched. Germline V gives CDR1 GTSNPN, CDR2 SVGIG (reference sequence). This CDR3 has 14 amino acids. The receptor was isolated from a woman between 40 and 50 years old in good health and CMV-seropositive. The specimen sequenced was PBMCs. The chain employs TRBV30 and TRBJ1-4; TRBD1 agrees at 7 bases. Here the CDR3 DNA reads TGTGCCTGGAGTGGACAGGGTCGAGGGGAAAAACTGTTTTTT. Its translation: CAWSGQGRGEKLFF.